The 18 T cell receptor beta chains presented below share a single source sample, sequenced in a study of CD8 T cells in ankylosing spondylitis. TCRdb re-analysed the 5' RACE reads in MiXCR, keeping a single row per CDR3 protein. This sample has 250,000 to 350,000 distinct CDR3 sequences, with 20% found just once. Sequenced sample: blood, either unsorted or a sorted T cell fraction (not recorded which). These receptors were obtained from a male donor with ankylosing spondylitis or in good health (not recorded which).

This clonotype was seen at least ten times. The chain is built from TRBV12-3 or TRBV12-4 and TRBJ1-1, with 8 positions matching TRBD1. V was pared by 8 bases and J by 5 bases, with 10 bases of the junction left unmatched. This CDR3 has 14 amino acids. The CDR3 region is CASQGQAIGTEAFF. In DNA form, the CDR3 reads TGTGCCAGCCAGGGACAGGCGATAGGGACTGAAGCTTTCTTT.

CDR3 sequence reads: CASSNGYYGYTF. Written as DNA, the CDR3 is TGTGCCAGCAGCAACGGGTACTATGGCTACACCTTC. The rearrangement uses TRBV6-5 and TRBJ1-2; D remains ambiguous. Trimming pared 6 bases from V and 3 bases from J, leaving 8 bases between. Per the germline V gene, CDR1 is MNHEY and CDR2 is SVGAGI. The CDR3 runs to 12 residues.

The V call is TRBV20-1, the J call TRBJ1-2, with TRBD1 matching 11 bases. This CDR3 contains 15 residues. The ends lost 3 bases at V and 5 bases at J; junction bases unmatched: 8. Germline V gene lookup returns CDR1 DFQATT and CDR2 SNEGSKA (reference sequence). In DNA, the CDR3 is TGCAGTGCTAGTGATACCGGACAGGGGGCTTATGGCTACACCTTC. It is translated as CSASDTGQGAYGYTF.

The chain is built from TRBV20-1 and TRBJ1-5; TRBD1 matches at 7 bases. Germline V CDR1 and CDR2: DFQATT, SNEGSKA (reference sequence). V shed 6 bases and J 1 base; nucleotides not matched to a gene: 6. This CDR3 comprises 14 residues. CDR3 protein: CSAKTGTSNQPQHF. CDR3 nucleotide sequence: TGCAGTGCAAAGACAGGGACGAGCAATCAGCCCCAGCATTTT.

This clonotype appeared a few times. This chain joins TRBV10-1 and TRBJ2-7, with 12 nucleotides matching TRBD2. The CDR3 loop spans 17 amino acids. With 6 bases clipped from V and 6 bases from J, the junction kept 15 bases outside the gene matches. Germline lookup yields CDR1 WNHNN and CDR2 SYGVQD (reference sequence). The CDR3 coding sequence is TGCGCCAGCAGACTACTCAGACTAGCGGGAGATTGTCGCGAGCAGTACGTC. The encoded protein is CASRLLRLAGDCREQYV.

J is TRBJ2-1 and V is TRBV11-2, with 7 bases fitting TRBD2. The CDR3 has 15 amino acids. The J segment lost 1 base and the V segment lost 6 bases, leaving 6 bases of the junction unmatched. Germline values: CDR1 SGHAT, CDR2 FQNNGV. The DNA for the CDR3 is TGTGCCAGCAGGGCCCTTAGCGGGTCCTACAATGAGCAGTTCTTC. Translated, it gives CASRALSGSYNEQFF.

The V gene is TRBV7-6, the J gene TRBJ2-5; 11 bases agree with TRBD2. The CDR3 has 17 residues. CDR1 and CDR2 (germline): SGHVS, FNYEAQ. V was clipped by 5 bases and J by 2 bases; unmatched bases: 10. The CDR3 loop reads CASSAVLAGAAQETQYF. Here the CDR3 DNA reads TGTGCCAGCAGCGCCGTACTAGCGGGGGCCGCGCAAGAGACCCAGTACTTC. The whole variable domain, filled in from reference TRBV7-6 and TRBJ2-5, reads GAGVSQSPRYKVTKRGQDVALRCDPISGHVSLYWYRQALGQGPEFLTYFNYEAQQDKSGLPNDRFSAERPEGSISTLTIQRTEQRDSAMYRCASSAVLAGAAQETQYFGPGTRLLVL.

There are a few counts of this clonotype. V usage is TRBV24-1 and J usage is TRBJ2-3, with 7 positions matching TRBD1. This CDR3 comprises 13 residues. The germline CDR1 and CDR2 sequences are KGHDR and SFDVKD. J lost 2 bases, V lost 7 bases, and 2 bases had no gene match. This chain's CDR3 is CATRGQITDTQYF. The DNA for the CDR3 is TGTGCCACCAGGGGACAGATCACAGATACGCAGTATTTT.

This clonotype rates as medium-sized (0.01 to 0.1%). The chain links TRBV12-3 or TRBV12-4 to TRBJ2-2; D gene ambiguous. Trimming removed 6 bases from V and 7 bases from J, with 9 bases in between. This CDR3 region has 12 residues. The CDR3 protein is CASRLVSGELFF. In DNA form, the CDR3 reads TGTGCCAGCAGGCTGGTCAGCGGGGAGCTGTTTTTT.

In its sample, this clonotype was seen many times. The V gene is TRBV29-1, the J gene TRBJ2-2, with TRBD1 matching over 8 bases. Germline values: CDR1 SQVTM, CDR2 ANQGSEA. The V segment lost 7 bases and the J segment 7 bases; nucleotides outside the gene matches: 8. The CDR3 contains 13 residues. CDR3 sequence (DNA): TGCAGCGCGTCGCAGGGGGCGGTCGGGGAGCTGTTTTTT. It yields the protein CSASQGAVGELFF.

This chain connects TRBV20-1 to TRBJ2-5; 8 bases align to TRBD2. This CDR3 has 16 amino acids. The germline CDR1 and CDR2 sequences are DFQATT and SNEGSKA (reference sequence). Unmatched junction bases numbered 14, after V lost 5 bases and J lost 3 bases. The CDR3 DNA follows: TGCAGTGCTCCCTCTCTCGGGGGGGCATCTAAAGAGACCCAGTACTTC. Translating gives CSAPSLGGASKETQYF.

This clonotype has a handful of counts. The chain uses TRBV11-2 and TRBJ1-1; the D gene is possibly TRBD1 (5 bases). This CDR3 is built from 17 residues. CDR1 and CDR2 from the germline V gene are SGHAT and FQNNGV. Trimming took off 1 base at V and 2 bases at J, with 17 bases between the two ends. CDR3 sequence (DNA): TGTGCCAGCAGCTTAGTAGGGGTAATCGGAAAAAACACTGAAGCTTTCTTT. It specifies CASSLVGVIGKNTEAFF.

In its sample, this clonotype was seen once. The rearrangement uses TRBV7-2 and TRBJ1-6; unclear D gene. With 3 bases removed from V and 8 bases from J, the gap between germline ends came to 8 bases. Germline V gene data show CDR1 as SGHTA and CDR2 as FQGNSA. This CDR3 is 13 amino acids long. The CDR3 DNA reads TGTGCCAGCAGCTTGCCAGTCGATTCACCCCTCCACTTT. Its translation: CASSLPVDSPLHF. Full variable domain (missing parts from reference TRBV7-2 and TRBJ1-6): GAGVSQSPSNKVTEKGKDVELRCDPISGHTALYWYRQSLGQGLEFLIYFQGNSAPDKSGLPSDRFSAERTGGSVSTLTIQRTQQEDSAVYLCASSLPVDSPLHFGNGTRLTVT.

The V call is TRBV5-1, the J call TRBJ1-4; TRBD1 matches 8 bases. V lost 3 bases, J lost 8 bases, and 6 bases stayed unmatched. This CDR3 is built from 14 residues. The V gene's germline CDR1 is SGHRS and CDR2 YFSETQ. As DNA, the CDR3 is TGCGCCAGCAGCTGGTTCGGGACAGGCGAAAAACTGTTTTTT. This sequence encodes CASSWFGTGEKLFF.

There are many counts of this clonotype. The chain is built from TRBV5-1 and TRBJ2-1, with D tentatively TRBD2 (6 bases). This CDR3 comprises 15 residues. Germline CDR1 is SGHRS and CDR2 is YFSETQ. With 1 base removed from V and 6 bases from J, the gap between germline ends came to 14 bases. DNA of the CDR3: TGCGCCAGCAGCTTGTACCGGGACTCGGTCAATGAGCAGTTCTTC. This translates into CASSLYRDSVNEQFF. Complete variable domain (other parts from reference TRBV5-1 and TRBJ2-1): KAGVTQTPRYLIKTRGQQVTLSCSPISGHRSVSWYQQTPGQGLQFLFEYFSETQRNKGNFPGRFSGRQFSNSRSEMNVSTLELGDSALYLCASSLYRDSVNEQFFGPGTRLTVL.

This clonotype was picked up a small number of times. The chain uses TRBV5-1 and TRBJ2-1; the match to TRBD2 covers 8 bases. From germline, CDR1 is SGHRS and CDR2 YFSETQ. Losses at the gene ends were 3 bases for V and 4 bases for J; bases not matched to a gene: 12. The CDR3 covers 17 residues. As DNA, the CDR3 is TGCGCCAGCAGCTCAACGCGAGGGCTAGCGGGTTACAATGAGCAGTTCTTC. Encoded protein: CASSSTRGLAGYNEQFF.

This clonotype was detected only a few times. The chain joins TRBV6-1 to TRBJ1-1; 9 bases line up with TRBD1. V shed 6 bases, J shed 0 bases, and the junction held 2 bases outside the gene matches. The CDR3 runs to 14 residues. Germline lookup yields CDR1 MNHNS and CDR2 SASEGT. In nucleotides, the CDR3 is TGTGCCAGCAGGACAGGGGGATTGAACACTGAAGCTTTCTTT. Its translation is CASRTGGLNTEAFF.

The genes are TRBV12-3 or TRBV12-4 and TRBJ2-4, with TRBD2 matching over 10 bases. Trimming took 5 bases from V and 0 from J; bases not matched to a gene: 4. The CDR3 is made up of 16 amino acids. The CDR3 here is CASSALAGVAKNIQYF. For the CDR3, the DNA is TGTGCCAGCAGTGCTCTAGCGGGGGTAGCCAAAAACATTCAGTACTTC.